This T cell receptor beta chain was documented in a study of tumour-infiltrating T cells in Burkitt lymphoma. Study background: Survival, overall and progression-free, tracked with productive clonality.

This clone was counted a few times. TCRdb's copy holds only in-frame clones and misses some; the assay was immunoSEQ multiplex PCR. The profile shows fewer than 2,000 clones, approximately 18% of them singletons. The CDR3 is 13 amino acids. Between the trimmed V and J ends, which lost 5 bases and 1 base, there was a span of 8 bases. Germline loops: CDR1 MNHEY, CDR2 SMNVEV (reference sequence). The source is a human donor with diffuse large B-cell lymphoma. Sequencing was carried out using tumor tissue. The chain joins TRBV27 to TRBJ1-1; D is undetermined. This CDR3 reads CASSPSANTEAFF. The CDR3 DNA follows: TGTGCCAGCAGTCCCTCGGCGAACACTGAAGCTTTCTTT.